This T cell receptor (beta chain) originates from a study of blood T cell repertoires in COVID-19. Whole-study context: Specimens from acute and convalescent COVID-19 originated in the United States, Italy and Spain. PBMCs, B-cell-depleted T cells, or T cells provided the cDNA or gDNA that made up the material.

As originally analysed: Counts of nucleated cells, estimated from reference gene primer amplification, were obtained. Clones were read by immunoSEQ multiplex PCR, and TCRdb kept only the in-frame ones, dropping some. V and J calls and clone size are as listed in that table; D and trimming were resolved from the DNA. In the table there are around 120,000 clones, around 81% of which are singletons. Trimming stripped 6 bases from V and 5 bases from J, with 10 bases between. Per germline, CDR1 WNHNN and CDR2 SYGVQD (reference sequence). The CDR3 runs to 12 residues. Specimen: peripheral blood. The V and J genes are TRBV10-1 and TRBJ1-2, with a tentative D call TRBD1 (5 bases). The sequence came from a man in his forties with active or convalescent COVID-19. This CDR3 is CASSNDRYGYTF. The CDR3 DNA reads TGCGCCAGCAGCAACGACAGATATGGCTACACCTTC.